This TCR beta chain was documented in a study of T-cell memory formation after mild COVID-19. For the study at large: Among the donors, TCR clusters were largely specific to each donor.

A 5'RACE reaction primed in the constant segment made cDNA libraries of TCR alpha and TCR beta, and these carried sample barcodes and UMIs. TCRdb re-called the 5' RACE reads with MiXCR, one entry per CDR3 protein. The repertoire has some 350,000 distinct CDR3 sequences, 10% to 15% of them found once; the top ten carry around 21%. Study findings and constraints: Second-wave clones peaking on day 37 lacked confirmed SARS-CoV-2 specificity. CD4+ contracting clones were found mainly in CM and EM, and CD8+ ones in EMRA.

This clonotype was recorded a few times. Its target is unknown. Trimming shortened V by 6 bases and J by 5 bases, and 18 bases separated the two germline ends. Germline-derived CDR1 and CDR2 are SEHNR and FQNEAQ (reference sequence). The CDR3 has 15 residues. This clonotype was sampled from a man between 18 and 29 years old who had mild COVID-19 (a few samples of this study predate the infection). Cell type and time point are not known. The chain combines TRBV7-9 with TRBJ2-3; D gene ambiguous. Sequencing used PBMCs or a T cell subset sorted from them (not recorded which). CDR3: CASRRRRGMGDTQYF. CDR3 sequence (DNA): TGTGCCAGCAGGCGTAGACGTGGGATGGGAGATACGCAGTATTTT. The full variable domain, completed using reference TRBV7-9 and TRBJ2-3, is DTGVSQNPRHKITKRGQNVTFRCDPISEHNRLYWYRQTLGQGPEFLTYFQNEAQLEKSRLLSDRFSAERPKGSFSTLEIQRTEQGDSAMYLCASRRRRGMGDTQYFGPGTRLTVL.